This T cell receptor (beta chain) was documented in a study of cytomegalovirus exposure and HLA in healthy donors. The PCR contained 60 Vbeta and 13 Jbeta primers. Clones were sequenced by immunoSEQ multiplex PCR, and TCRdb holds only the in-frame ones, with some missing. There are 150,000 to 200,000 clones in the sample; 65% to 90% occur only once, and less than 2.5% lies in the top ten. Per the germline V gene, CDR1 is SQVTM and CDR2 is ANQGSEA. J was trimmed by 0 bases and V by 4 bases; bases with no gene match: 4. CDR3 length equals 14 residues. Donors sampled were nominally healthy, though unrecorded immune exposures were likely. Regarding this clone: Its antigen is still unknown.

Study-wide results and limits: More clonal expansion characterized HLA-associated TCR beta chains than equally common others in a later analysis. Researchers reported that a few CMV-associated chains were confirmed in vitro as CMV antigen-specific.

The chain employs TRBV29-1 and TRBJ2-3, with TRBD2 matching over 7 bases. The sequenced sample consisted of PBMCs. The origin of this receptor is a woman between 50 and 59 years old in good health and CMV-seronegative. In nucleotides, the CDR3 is TGCAGCGTTGTACTAGCGACTAGCACAGATACGCAGTATTTT. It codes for CSVVLATSTDTQYF.